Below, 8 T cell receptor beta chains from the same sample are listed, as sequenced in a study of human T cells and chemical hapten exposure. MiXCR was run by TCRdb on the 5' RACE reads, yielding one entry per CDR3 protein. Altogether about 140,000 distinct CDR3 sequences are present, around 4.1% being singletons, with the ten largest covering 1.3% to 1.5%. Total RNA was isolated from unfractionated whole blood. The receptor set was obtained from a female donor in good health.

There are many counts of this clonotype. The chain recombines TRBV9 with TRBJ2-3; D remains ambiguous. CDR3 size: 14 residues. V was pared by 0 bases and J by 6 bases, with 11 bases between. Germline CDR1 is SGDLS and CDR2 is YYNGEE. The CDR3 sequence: CASSVVPDGDTQYF. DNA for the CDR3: TGTGCCAGCAGCGTAGTTCCCGACGGGGATACGCAGTATTTT.

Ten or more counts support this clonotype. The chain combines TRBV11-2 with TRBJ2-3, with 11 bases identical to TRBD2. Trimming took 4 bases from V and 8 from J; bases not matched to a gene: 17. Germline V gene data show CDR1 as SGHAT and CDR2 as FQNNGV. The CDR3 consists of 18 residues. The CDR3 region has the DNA TGTGCCAGCAGCTCAAGAAGAATAGCGGGGGGGCCGAGAGCTACGCAGTATTTT. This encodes CASSSRRIAGGPRATQYF.

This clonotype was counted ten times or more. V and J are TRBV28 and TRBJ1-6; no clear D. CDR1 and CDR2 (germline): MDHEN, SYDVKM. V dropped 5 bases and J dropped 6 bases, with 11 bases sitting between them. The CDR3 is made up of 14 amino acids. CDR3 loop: CASSLQEPNSPLHF. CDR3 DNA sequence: TGTGCCAGCAGTCTTCAGGAGCCTAATTCACCCCTCCACTTT.

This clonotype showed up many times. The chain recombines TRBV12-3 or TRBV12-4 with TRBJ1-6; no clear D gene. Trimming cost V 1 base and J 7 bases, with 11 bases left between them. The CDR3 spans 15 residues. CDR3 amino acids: CASSLGGLPNSPLHF. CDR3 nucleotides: TGTGCCAGCAGTTTAGGAGGCCTACCAAATTCACCCCTCCACTTT.

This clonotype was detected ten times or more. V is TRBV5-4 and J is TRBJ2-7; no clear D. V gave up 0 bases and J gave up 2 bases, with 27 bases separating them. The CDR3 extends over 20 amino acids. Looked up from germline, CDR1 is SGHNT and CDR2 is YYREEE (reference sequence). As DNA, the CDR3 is TGTGCCAGCAGCTTGGTTGGGGAAATTCGATCAGACCGAAAACCCTACGAGCAGTACTTC. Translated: CASSLVGEIRSDRKPYEQYF.

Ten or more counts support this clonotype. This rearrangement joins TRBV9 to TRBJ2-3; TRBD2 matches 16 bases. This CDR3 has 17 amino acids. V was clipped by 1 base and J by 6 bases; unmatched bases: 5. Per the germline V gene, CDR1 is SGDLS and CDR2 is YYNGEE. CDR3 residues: CASSVLGLAGGRDTQYF. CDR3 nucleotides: TGTGCCAGCAGCGTACTGGGACTAGCGGGGGGGCGGGATACGCAGTATTTT.

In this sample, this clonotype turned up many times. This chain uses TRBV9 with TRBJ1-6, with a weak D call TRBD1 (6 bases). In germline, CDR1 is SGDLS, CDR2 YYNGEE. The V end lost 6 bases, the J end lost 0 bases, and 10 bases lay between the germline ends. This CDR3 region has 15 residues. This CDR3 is CASNRGRSYNSPLHF. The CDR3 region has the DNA TGTGCCAGCAATCGGGGGCGCTCCTATAATTCACCCCTCCACTTT.

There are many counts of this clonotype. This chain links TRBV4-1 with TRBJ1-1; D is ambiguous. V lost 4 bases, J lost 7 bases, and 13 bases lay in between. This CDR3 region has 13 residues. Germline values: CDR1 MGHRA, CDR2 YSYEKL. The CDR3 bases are TGCGCCAGCAGCCCCTCTGCGGGAGGTGAAGCTTTCTTT. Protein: CASSPSAGGEAFF.